This T cell receptor beta chain was identified in a study of blood T cells in healthy people across ages. Combining a sample-barcoded 5' primer with a J-beta primer mix, a second PCR ran for roughly 6 to 12 cycles. TCRdb re-called the 5' RACE reads through MiXCR, storing one row per CDR3 protein. The sample yields around 2 million distinct CDR3 sequences, about 39% seen once. From germline, CDR1 is DFQATT and CDR2 SNEGSKA (reference sequence). CDR3 length equals 14 residues. Trimming cost V 6 bases and J 0 bases, with 13 bases left between them. Sequenced sample: blood. The origin of this receptor is a human donor in good health. The chain employs TRBV20-1 and TRBJ2-3; no definite D call. CDR3 sequence: CSAERSSSTDTQYF. The CDR3 DNA follows: TGCAGTGCCGAGAGGTCCTCTAGCACAGATACGCAGTATTTT.